These 30 T cell receptor beta chains were sequenced from one sample in a study of early T cells in non-severe SARS-CoV-2 infection. From the 5' RACE reads, TCRdb called clonotypes with MiXCR, one entry per CDR3 protein. The sample records about 77,000 distinct CDR3 sequences, 5% being singletons. Sequences were derived from whole blood, sampled at baseline. The source is an adult who was a healthcare worker with PCR-confirmed SARS-CoV-2 infection or an uninfected control (not recorded which).

There are many counts of this clonotype. This chain connects TRBV12-3 or TRBV12-4 to TRBJ2-1; D may be TRBD2 (6 bases). The CDR3 is made up of 15 amino acids. The ends were cut back, 2 bases at V and 3 bases at J, with 11 bases in the middle. The CDR3 DNA follows: TGTGCCAGCAGTTTACGCGGGACGAACTACAATGAGCAGTTCTTC. Protein product: CASSLRGTNYNEQFF.

This rearrangement joins TRBV7-6 to TRBJ2-1; the match to TRBD1 covers 8 bases. The CDR3 has 18 residues. The ends lost 7 bases at V and 2 bases at J; junction bases unmatched: 16. Germline CDR1 is SGHVS and CDR2 is FNYEAQ. The CDR3 protein is CASTPGDRSFVAYNEQFF. CDR3 nucleotide sequence: TGTGCCAGCACCCCCGGGGACAGGTCTTTCGTCGCCTACAATGAGCAGTTCTTC.

The chain uses TRBV4-1 and TRBJ2-2, with D perhaps assigned TRBD1 or TRBD2 (5 bases each). Germline lookup yields CDR1 MGHRA and CDR2 YSYEKL. This CDR3 contains 16 residues. V was trimmed by 0 bases and J by 2 bases, leaving 10 bases between them. CDR3 sequence: CASSQERGLNTGELFF. Here the CDR3 DNA reads TGCGCCAGCAGCCAAGAACGGGGCCTTAACACCGGGGAGCTGTTTTTT.

This clonotype was counted at least ten times. This chain uses TRBV28 with TRBJ2-1, with TRBD2 matching 10 bases. With V trimmed by 6 bases and J by 4 bases, 9 bases remained unmatched. This CDR3 region has 16 residues. CDR1 and CDR2 (germline): MDHEN, SYDVKM. DNA for the CDR3: TGTGCCAGCAGACCTTATACTAGCGGGGCTTACAATGAGCAGTTCTTC. As protein: CASRPYTSGAYNEQFF.

Only a few counts were recorded for this clonotype. The chain couples TRBV7-9 to TRBJ2-3; D unclear. The V end lost 1 base, the J end lost 7 bases, and 3 bases lay between the germline ends. Germline V lookup: CDR1 SEHNR, CDR2 FQNEAQ (reference sequence). CDR3 length: 11 amino acids. The DNA for the CDR3 is TGTGCCAGCAGCTTAGACCATACGCAGTATTTT. Encoded protein: CASSLDHTQYF.

This clonotype was recorded at least ten times. This chain links TRBV20-1 with TRBJ1-2; a possible D gene is TRBD1 (5 bases). The CDR3 consists of 15 residues. The germline V gene has CDR1 DFQATT and CDR2 SNEGSKA (reference sequence). The V end was cut by 6 bases, the J end by 3 bases, with 20 bases between. The CDR3, as DNA: TGCAGTGCCCTGCCAGGGAGGGCCCTTGACTATGGCTACACCTTC. Its translation: CSALPGRALDYGYTF.

This clonotype was observed many times. V is TRBV27 and J is TRBJ2-7, with 8 positions matching TRBD1. This CDR3 has 17 residues. Trimming removed 5 bases from V and 3 bases from J; junction bases left unmatched: 15. Looked up from germline, CDR1 is MNHEY and CDR2 is SMNVEV (reference sequence). CDR3 bases: TGTGCCAGCAGTCCCCTCCGGACAGGGCTTATCCTCTACGAGCAGTACTTC. Its translation is CASSPLRTGLILYEQYF.

This clonotype has at least ten counts. This chain connects TRBV19 to TRBJ1-5; D is unclear. The CDR3 is 10 residues long. Germline assignment: CDR1 LNHDA and CDR2 SQIVND (reference sequence). Trimming stripped 7 bases from V and 7 bases from J, with 5 bases between. The CDR3 is CASMEQPQHF. The CDR3 region has the DNA TGTGCCAGTATGGAACAGCCCCAGCATTTT.

The chain joins TRBV6-2 or TRBV6-3 to TRBJ2-7, with 8 bases identical to TRBD2. CDR1 is MNHEY and CDR2 is SVGEGT in the germline V gene. This CDR3 spans 16 amino acids. V gave up 0 bases and J gave up 3 bases; unmatched junction bases: 7. The CDR3 DNA reads as TGTGCCAGCAGTTACTCCCCGGGACTAGTAGGCTACGAGCAGTACTTC. Amino acid sequence: CASSYSPGLVGYEQYF.

This clonotype was seen more than once but under ten times. V and J are TRBV24-1 and TRBJ2-2; the match to TRBD1 covers 7 bases. V shed 5 bases and J 1 base; nucleotides not matched to a gene: 6. Germline V gene sequence: CDR1 KGHDR, CDR2 SFDVKD. The CDR3 has 16 amino acids. CDR3 protein: CATSGARTGNTGELFF. CDR3 in DNA: TGTGCCACCAGTGGAGCTCGGACAGGGAACACCGGGGAGCTGTTTTTT.

In its sample, this clonotype was seen many times. The V gene is TRBV5-5, the J gene TRBJ1-5, with unresolved D. From germline, CDR1 is SGHKS and CDR2 YYEKEE (reference sequence). The CDR3 consists of 15 residues. The germline V and J ends were trimmed by 1 base and 8 bases, with 16 bases remaining between them. The CDR3 is CASSLTNLEWEPQHF. For the CDR3, the DNA is TGTGCCAGCAGCTTGACGAATCTGGAGTGGGAGCCCCAGCATTTT.

This clonotype was picked up many times. The genes are TRBV12-3 or TRBV12-4 and TRBJ1-4; possibly TRBD1 for D (5 bases). CDR3 length: 16 amino acids. V dropped 6 bases and J dropped 5 bases, with 19 bases sitting between them. CDR3 protein: CASSPLGGGSNEKLFF. The CDR3 DNA is TGTGCCAGCAGCCCCTTAGGCGGGGGGAGCAATGAAAAACTGTTTTTT.

This clonotype was seen ten or more times. In nucleotides, the CDR3 is TGTGCCAGCAGCTCGGACCACAGGGGGCAGGAGGGCTACACCTTC. This codes for CASSSDHRGQEGYTF. This chain joins TRBV7-6 and TRBJ1-2; 9 bases agree with TRBD1. The ends lost 4 bases at V and 8 bases at J; junction bases unmatched: 11. Looked up from germline, CDR1 is SGHVS and CDR2 is FNYEAQ. This CDR3 is 15 amino acids long.

The table lists this clonotype with a few counts. V is TRBV30 and J is TRBJ1-1; 7 nucleotides line up with TRBD1. V trimming: 0 bases; J trimming: 1 base; junction bases outside the gene matches: 5. In germline, CDR1 is GTSNPN, CDR2 SVGIG (reference sequence). The CDR3 has 15 amino acids. CDR3 coding DNA: TGTGCCTGGAGTGTACTACGGACAGGGAACACTGAAGCTTTCTTT. Translation: CAWSVLRTGNTEAFF.

The chain has TRBV6-1 and TRBJ1-2; weak D call: TRBD1 (6 bases). CDR1 MNHNS and CDR2 SASEGT come from the germline V gene. This CDR3 has 14 residues. The V gene lost 1 base and the J gene lost 4 bases, with 10 bases spanning the gap. CDR3 sequence reads: CASSEGSRGYGYTF. In DNA form, the CDR3 reads TGTGCCAGCAGTGAAGGGTCCAGGGGCTATGGCTACACCTTC.

The CDR3 bases are TGCGCCAGCAGCCAAGCCCTACTAGAAAGTGGTGGGAATGAGCAGTTCTTC. It specifies CASSQALLESGGNEQFF. V is TRBV4-1 and J is TRBJ2-1; maybe TRBD2 (5 bases). V lost 1 base, J lost 7 bases, and 20 bases lay in between. The germline V gene has CDR1 MGHRA and CDR2 YSYEKL. This CDR3 comprises 17 residues.

The table lists this clonotype with a few counts. The rearrangement uses TRBV20-1 and TRBJ2-1; 7 bases are shared with TRBD2. V trimming: 2 bases; J trimming: 8 bases; junction bases outside the gene matches: 6. The germline V gene encodes CDR1 DFQATT and CDR2 SNEGSKA (reference sequence). This CDR3 is built from 13 residues. The CDR3 nucleotides read TGCAGTGCTAGACGTTTTGCGGGAGATGAGCAGTTCTTC. Residues: CSARRFAGDEQFF.

This clonotype was counted only a few times. The chain has TRBV12-3 or TRBV12-4 and TRBJ2-1; 10 positions match TRBD2. CDR3 length equals 15 residues. V trimming: 8 bases; J trimming: 9 bases; junction bases outside the gene matches: 13. CDR3 DNA sequence: TGTGCCAGCGGGCACATTAGCGGGAGGACGATTGAGCAGTTCTTC. It specifies CASGHISGRTIEQFF.

This clonotype was counted many times. The chain recombines TRBV29-1 with TRBJ1-2; 10 positions match TRBD1. CDR3 length equals 14 residues. V lost 1 base and J lost 4; bases outside the gene matches: 3. Germline V CDR1 and CDR2: SQVTM, ANQGSEA. This CDR3 is CSVEGDRGIYGYTF. The CDR3 DNA is TGCAGCGTTGAAGGGGACAGGGGCATCTATGGCTACACCTTC.

As to this clonotype: Just one base apart from a much larger clone, this may be a read error. The V call is TRBV30, the J call TRBJ1-5; D is ambiguous. The length of the CDR3 is 13 residues. The germline V gene encodes CDR1 GTSNPN and CDR2 SVGIG (reference sequence). In DNA form, the CDR3 reads TGTACCTGGAGAAAAACATTGGGCCAGCCCCAGCATTTT. Translation: CTWRKTLGQPQHF.

This clonotype was counted at least ten times. The CDR3 nucleotides read TGCGCCAGCAGTTCCAGCGGGAGTCACAATGAGCAGTTCTTC. It codes for CASSSSGSHNEQFF. This chain connects TRBV10-1 to TRBJ2-1; TRBD2 matches at 8 bases. There are 14 residues in the CDR3. V shed 5 bases, J shed 5 bases, and the junction held 5 bases outside the gene matches. Per germline, CDR1 WNHNN and CDR2 SYGVQD (reference sequence).

This clonotype has only a few counts. The CDR3 bases are TGTGCCACCGGGATAAACAGGTACACTGAAGCTTTCTTT. Protein sequence: CATGINRYTEAFF. The chain combines TRBV3-1 with TRBJ1-1; the D gene is possibly TRBD1 (5 bases). CDR1 is LGHDT, CDR2 YNNKEL, per germline (reference sequence). The V end lost 10 bases, the J end lost 3 bases, and 15 bases lay between the germline ends. This CDR3 has 13 residues.

This clonotype has more than one count but fewer than ten. V is TRBV2 and J is TRBJ1-5, with 12 positions matching TRBD1. The CDR3 has 14 amino acids. Germline CDR1 is SNHLY and CDR2 is FYNNEI. V shed 6 bases, J shed 7 bases, and the junction held 4 bases outside the gene matches. CDR3 residues: CASRGQGAWQPQHF. In DNA form, the CDR3 reads TGTGCCAGCAGGGGACAGGGGGCATGGCAGCCCCAGCATTTT.

This clonotype was observed a few times. This chain connects TRBV9 to TRBJ1-2, with D unclear. The CDR3 covers 15 residues. Trimming stripped 0 bases from V and 3 bases from J, with 12 bases between. Germline V gene sequence: CDR1 SGDLS, CDR2 YYNGEE. CDR3 nucleotide sequence: TGTGCCAGCAGCGTAGTTATAGGAATGGACTATGGCTACACCTTC. As protein: CASSVVIGMDYGYTF.

This clonotype was seen many times. V and J are TRBV6-5 and TRBJ2-7; D possibly corresponds to TRBD1 (5 bases). The CDR3 contains 14 residues. CDR1 and CDR2 from the germline V gene are MNHEY and SVGAGI. Trimming removed 5 bases from V and 6 bases from J, with 17 bases in between. As DNA, the CDR3 is TGTGCCAGCAGTCGCTCCCCAGACAGAGGCGAGCAGTACTTC. Its translation: CASSRSPDRGEQYF.

This clonotype was counted only a few times. V gene TRBV7-2 combines with J gene TRBJ2-7, with 8 bases lining up with TRBD2. Germline trimming cut 1 base from V and 3 bases from J; bases unmatched to any gene: 5. CDR3 length equals 15 residues. In germline, CDR1 is SGHTA, CDR2 FQGNSA. The CDR3 sequence is CASSLGPSGGYEQYF. For the CDR3, the DNA is TGTGCCAGCAGCTTAGGTCCCAGCGGGGGCTACGAGCAGTACTTC.

This clonotype has a handful of counts. The chain uses TRBV15 and TRBJ2-7, with 11 bases matching TRBD2. This CDR3 has 17 amino acids. With V trimmed by 0 bases and J by 5 bases, 9 bases remained unmatched. Germline lookup yields CDR1 LNHNV and CDR2 YYDKDF (reference sequence). For the CDR3, the DNA is TGTGCCACCAGCAGAGACCTACTAGCGGGAGAAACCAACGAGCAGTACTTC. Its protein is CATSRDLLAGETNEQYF.

The V call is TRBV28, the J call TRBJ2-7; tentatively, D is TRBD1 (5 bases). V lost 4 bases and J 0 bases, leaving 16 bases between the germline ends. The germline V gene has CDR1 MDHEN and CDR2 SYDVKM. The CDR3 loop spans 16 amino acids. CDR3 sequence: CASSSPQTAFSYEQYF. The CDR3 DNA follows: TGTGCCAGCAGTTCCCCCCAGACAGCTTTCTCCTACGAGCAGTACTTC.

This clonotype has ten or more counts. The chain joins TRBV29-1 to TRBJ2-1; D is possibly TRBD2 (6 bases). This CDR3 region has 14 residues. The germline gives CDR1 SQVTM, CDR2 ANQGSEA. The V end was cut by 5 bases, the J end by 6 bases, with 17 bases between. The CDR3 DNA is TGCAGCGTTCGGGCGGTTCTTAGCGGCAATGAGCAGTTCTTC. Amino acid sequence: CSVRAVLSGNEQFF.

This clonotype was seen at least ten times. The chain couples TRBV11-2 to TRBJ2-3; D is ambiguous. Germline V lookup: CDR1 SGHAT, CDR2 FQNNGV. This CDR3 is 15 amino acids long. V lost 1 base to trimming and J lost 0 bases, with 8 bases between them. CDR3 DNA: TGTGCCAGCAGCTTAGCTCGCGGTAGCACAGATACGCAGTATTTT. This sequence encodes CASSLARGSTDTQYF.